This paragraph covers one T cell receptor (beta chain) sequence. Its antigen is unknown. No base quality values were provided; no much bigger clone lies one nucleotide off. This specimen belongs to a study of identical twins (dated by TCRdb to about 2016). Study-wide context: To test whether fetal clonotypes persist, the study used deep sequencing on TCR alpha and beta repertoires from monozygotic twins, unrelated adults of various ages, and cord blood. To rule out contamination, the twin experiments were replicated at different times with different library preparation protocols.

Every donor in the study was a healthy Caucasian. The study also sequenced three unrelated non-twin adults: a male aged 18 to 30, a male aged 50 to 60 and a female aged 50 to 60. Miltenyi CD45RO+ enrichment and human naive T-cell isolation kits were used to isolate memory (CD45RO+) and naive T cells from PBMC. Study-wide conclusions, independent of this receptor: Abundant cord blood beta clonotypes carried fewer insertions; young adult naive repertoires showed a weaker similar trend, while memory repertoires showed none. Conclusions relied on cross-sectional statistical analysis, since the same donors could not be followed over many years. Compared with coincidental sharing between unrelated individuals, out-of-frame TCR alpha sequences shared between twins had an excess of sequences with low generation probability. A weaker excess of twin sharing was found in beta out-of-frame sequences because the signal-to-noise ratio was lowered by fewer shared sequences. Out-of-frame TCR alpha sharing in monozygotic twins was systematically underestimated by recombination models, whereas sharing between unrelated individuals was in agreement with the recombination models. Zero-insertion analyses could be partly confounded by invariant T cells such as MAIT and iNKT, although diverse VJ usage argued against such confounding for most clonotypes.

Library preparation used 5' RACE. Sequenced on an Illumina HiSeq 2000. A universal primer binding site was introduced by template switching, and a unique molecular identifier was present in the final cDNA, enabling accurate counting of TCR cDNA molecules. Specific primers in the conserved constant-segment region were used to synthesize first-strand cDNA for TCR alpha and beta chains. Each cDNA library was double barcoded, with a SMART-Mk sample barcode plus Illumina barcodes, to control for contamination. TruSeq adapter sequences and Illumina sample barcodes were added in two successive PCR steps. The TCR alpha and beta cDNA libraries were sequenced on the Illumina HiSeq platform using custom primers. The study's processing was this. Raw reads were processed with MiGEC to extract unique molecular identifiers, and MiXCR was used to determine CDR3 positions. For each individual, recombination models were inferred using an EM algorithm with the repgenHMM and IGoR tools. Shared clonotype analysis was performed with the tcR package in R, normalizing sharing by the product of cloneset sizes. To study raw recombination free of thymic and clonal selection effects, out-of-frame nonproductive sequences were analyzed. TCRdb's own reprocessing of the public reads used fastp at Q25 and MiXCR and kept productive beta chains. CDR3 protein sequences are deduplicated, and each keeps its most common genes and DNA. In this record, the V and J calls reflect TCRdb's handling and not the investigators' own analysis. Recorded for this sample are hundreds of thousands of distinct CDR3 sequences; 6% to 6.5% of them occurred a single time. Clones ranked in the top ten supply roughly 1.8% of the sample.

Inclusive of the bounding cysteine and phenylalanine, the CDR3 is 14 residues long. Only the CDR3 portion is preserved as DNA: 42 bases, with reading frame beginning at the first base. The V and J ends are trimmed by 6 bases and 2 bases, leaving 12 bases between them. Sequencing was performed on naive T cells sorted from blood. Reading the label with the study, this specimen's cell subset or site is: cells isolated with a human naive T-cell isolation kit. Here the chain combines TRBV12-3 or TRBV12-4 and TRBJ2-3; the D gene lacks a confident call. This receptor was identified in a man in his late teens or twenties in good health. CDR3 sequence: CASSPLLLTDTQYF. The DNA sequence is given as TGTGCCAGCAGCCCCCTACTACTCACAGATACGCAGTATTTT.